Below, one TCR beta chain is given with its context. This receptor's antigen is unknown. Base-call qualities are not available, and no considerably larger clone is one nucleotide away. The sample belongs to a study of cytomegalovirus exposure and HLA in healthy donors (dated by TCRdb to the late 2010s). With respect to the entire study: According to an earlier analysis of several hundred of the donors, some 180 million T cells yielded 90 million to 130 million unique TCR beta sequences and around 300 Gb of sequence data. A later analysis re-analyzed previously published TCR beta repertoires from hundreds of donors and added high-resolution HLA genotyping to study TCR occurrence patterns. Of the 350 to 450 genotyped donors, 70% to 90% were placed in the genetic ancestry cluster associated with self-reported Caucasian donors. Four to six DR-DQ haplotypes were handled as single units for association and clustering, since linkage in the cohort was strong. In an earlier analysis of over 550 of the donors, high-throughput TCR beta sequencing was used to judge whether each TCR beta V gene segment behaved as functional or pseudogenic. A later genetic analysis took genome-wide SNP genotypes for about three fifths of the 666 donors and used that subset as a discovery cohort. The number of typed donors differed by locus: about 620-640 for A, B, C, DRB1 and DQB1; approximately 520 for DQA1; some 610 for DPA1; and around 470 for DPB1. The study aimed to test whether cataloging public T cell receptors could reveal signatures of past pathogen exposure. Donor age, sex, ethnicity and CMV serostatus were compiled alongside the repertoire data. All discovery cohort repertoires had been generated on a single sequencing platform. An early release that covered around 590 HLA-typed donors contained around 330 gigabases of sequencing data and about 84 million unique TCR sequences. Both class I and class II loci were covered by HLA typing, at four-digit resolution. Among 398 genotyped donors of the cohort, an average of approximately 240,000 unique TCR beta nucleotide sequences was sequenced per donor, of which 15% to 20% were non-productive. High-throughput TCR immunosequencing, statistical association of individual TCRs with disease status, and machine learning were combined to predict cytomegalovirus infection status. In the later analysis, no new phenotypic data were used to find candidate immune exposures; instead, reliance was placed on TCR beta sequences and their occurrence across donors. The T cell repertoires of under 750 subjects were profiled by immunosequencing and related to cytomegalovirus serostatus. A separate validation cohort of about 110 different subjects was used in addition to the approximately 700-subject first cohort.

The cohort consisted of hundreds of healthy bone marrow donors. At the time of sampling, every cohort member was nominally healthy, though immune exposures that went unrecorded were likely present. The donor tested CMV seronegative, placing the donor among the 350 or so seronegative members of the cohort. A peripheral blood sample was collected from each donor, and TCR beta sequencing was performed on peripheral blood mononuclear cells. The Qiagen DNeasy Blood Extraction Kit was used to extract genomic DNA from the blood cell samples. Libraries were built with the immunoSEQ multiplex PCR assay. For the multiplex PCR, a mixture combining 60 forward primers for TCR Vbeta segments and 13 reverse primers for TCR Jbeta segments was used. A multiplex PCR assay on genomic DNA amplified the CDR3 region of rearranged TCR beta genes. The Illumina HiSeq System was used to sequence the amplified TCR beta libraries as 87-base-pair reads. Per the original workflow: A later analysis tallied roughly 78 million unique TCR beta chains across the 550 to 850 repertoires, and around 9.9 million of those chains were shared by two or more donors. To remove PCR and sequencing errors, raw reads were error-corrected and collapsed into unique sequences using a nearest-neighbor algorithm that merged closely related sequences. To assign V, D and J gene segments, CDR3 sequences were aligned to IMGT reference sequences. For a sequence to be retained, at least a six-nucleotide match to both a V gene segment and a J gene segment was required. Rearrangements were classified as productive when the CDR3 lacked stop codons and remained in frame with V and J, and all other rearrangements were classified as non-productive. CDR3 was defined according to IMGT convention as the region running from the second conserved V-encoded cysteine to the conserved J-encoded phenylalanine. The earlier analysis of about 500 of the donors excluded sequences that lacked an unambiguous match to a single V gene segment. In an earlier analysis of 450 to 700 of the donors, V segments were called functional above 56.7% productive rearrangements and were called segregating when the between-donor standard deviation exceeded 5%. To diagnose cytomegalovirus status from the catalog of TCR beta chain sequences, a statistical classification framework was built. V and J gene assignment, in a later analysis, came from comparing TCR nucleotide sequences with IMGT/GENE-DB human TR gene sequences. In a later analysis, CDR3 sequences and most-parsimonious VDJ recombination scenarios were assigned using the TCRdist pipeline. In a later analysis, each TCR beta chain was defined by its CDR3 amino acid sequence together with its V-gene family, and reads without a unique V-gene family were excluded. To address suspected cross-contamination and a sequencing artifact, a later analysis removed around 600 highly shared, low-generation-probability nucleotide sequences. For each public chain, a later analysis derived a clonal expansion index from normalized ranks of inferred template counts within each repertoire. A later analysis computed generation probabilities with a VDJ recombination model fitted to out-of-frame rearrangements, and checked the results against IGoR. In a later analysis, hypergeometric tests were used to score TCR-TCR, TCR-HLA and TCR-CMV co-occurrence, with a repertoire-size bias correction applied to TCR pairs. False discovery rates were estimated in a later analysis by permuting HLA or CMV assignments 20 times. In a later analysis, co-occurring TCRs were grouped using DBSCAN, with TCRdist sequence similarity added in when clustering inside HLA-allele-positive subsets. Repertoires with fewer than 30,000 or more than 120,000 public chains were left out of co-occurrence clustering, as were about 5 repertoires with anomalous nucleotide sharing. The clones in this table, taken by TCRdb from immuneACCESS, are in-frame only. Not every clone is retained; where verified, under half of the shortfall comes from an unresolved V gene, and the cause of the rest is unknown. V, J and clone size were drawn from that table, and D and trimming were deduced from the DNA. This sample has about 160,000 clones in its table, and 75% to 85% of those were observed once. Of the sample, roughly 5% falls within the top ten clones.

Study-wide findings and limitations: A further reported finding was that TCR beta sequences accurately predicted the HLA-A and HLA-B alleles for most subjects in the first cohort. A later genetic analysis associated a missense DCLRE1C variant with V-gene and J-gene trimming of TCR beta chains, and an independent cohort replicated the association. In this cohort, only TCR beta chains were sequenced, and detectable features were limited by the absence of alpha or paired-chain data. Linkage disequilibrium might explain the correlated functional status among segregating V segments, but an unknown experimental factor could not be excluded. Some IMGT-functional V segments, including TRBV6-2 and TRBV6-3, could not be told apart with the 87-base-pair reads, so those segments were excluded. The only immune exposure information available for the cohort was CMV serostatus. Across donors, most TCR sequences were observed very rarely, whereas some public TCRs were present in many individuals. Approximately 16 rarely observed V segments, including chromosome 9 orphons, were excluded from the earlier analysis of a few hundred of the donors because counts were too low. In a later analysis, TCR association rates were found to vary across HLA loci, with the most associated TCRs seen for DRB1 alleles and the fewest for HLA-C alleles. Because some donors lacked HLA typing at each locus, the association tests relied only on the typed subset. Strong co-occurrence of HLA alleles, especially DR and DQ, made assigning TCR associations to individual alleles difficult. The presence/absence analyses assumed that sequencing depth was roughly uniform across donors, and that assumption may not be true. In a later analysis, most CMV-associated TCR beta chains were found to appear HLA-restricted, with HLA associations seemingly driven largely by CMV exposure. A later analysis found that HLA-associated TCR beta chains were more clonally expanded and had lower generation probabilities than equally common non-associated chains. A cluster of highly shared sequence variants was judged likely to be a technical artifact of the sequencing pipeline. In a later analysis, several top co-occurrence clusters were reported to appear linked to parvovirus B19, influenza, CMV and Epstein-Barr virus. A later genetic analysis reported fewer N-insertions in productive TCRs among donors in an Asian-associated ancestry cluster than the roughly 670-donor mean. In the study, 150 to 200 TCR beta chains were listed as associated with cytomegalovirus. A few of the identified cytomegalovirus-associated TCR beta chains were confirmed in vitro to be specific for cytomegalovirus antigens. The authors suggested that the approach could potentially be generalized to other disease states and immunological phenotypes. In an earlier analysis of about 600 of the donors, most TCR beta V segments appeared in productive rearrangements about 87% or about 30% of the time, broadly matching IMGT annotations. The classifier was reported to diagnose cytomegalovirus status with high specificity and sensitivity in both the original and validation cohorts. Specific HLA alleles were associated with 18,000 or so TCR beta sequences at a false discovery rate of 0.05 in a later analysis.

CDR1 is given as MNHEY and CDR2 as SVGAGI, both from the germline V gene. The CDR3 numbers 14 residues from cysteine through phenylalanine. This entry keeps only the CDR3 DNA: 42 bases, framed from base 1. At the junction V is shortened by 4 bases and J by 8 bases; bases outside the gene matches: 5. Input material: PBMCs. In this chain, TRBV6-5 is recombined with TRBJ2-1, with 10 junctional bases fitting TRBD2. The TCR was taken from a man aged 25 to 45 in good health and CMV-seronegative. The DNA is as follows: TGTGCCAGCAGTTTTGCTAGCGGGGGATATGAGCAGTTCTTC. This translates into CASSFASGGYEQFF.